One and the same sample provided the 5 T cell receptor beta chains below, sequenced in a study of cytomegalovirus exposure and HLA in healthy donors. PCR used 60 Vbeta primers and 13 Jbeta primers. The repertoire was sequenced with immunoSEQ multiplex PCR; TCRdb's copy has only in-frame clones and lacks some. The table shows about 94,000 clones, with approximately 80% occurring only once. The sequencing sample was made of PBMCs. Receptor source: a woman in her sixties in good health and CMV-seronegative.

The CDR3 sequence is CASSTGTSGGPETQYF. For the CDR3, the DNA is TGTGCCAGTAGTACCGGGACTAGCGGGGGGCCAGAGACCCAGTACTTC. This chain links TRBV19 with TRBJ2-5, with 15 nucleotides matching TRBD2. The germline CDR1 and CDR2 sequences are LNHDA and SQIVND (reference sequence). V gave up 4 bases and J gave up 4 bases; unmatched junction bases: 4. The CDR3 is made up of 16 amino acids.

This chain uses TRBV2 with TRBJ2-1, with a possible D match to TRBD2 (5 bases). In germline, CDR1 is SNHLY, CDR2 FYNNEI. Trimming stripped 6 bases from V and 8 bases from J, with 14 bases between. The CDR3 extends over 13 amino acids. The CDR3 DNA sequence: TGTGCCAGCAGGGAGCGGATCTGGGATGAGCAGTTCTTC. This translates into CASRERIWDEQFF.

This chain uses TRBV4-3 with TRBJ2-2; possible D gene TRBD2, 5 bases. The CDR3 is made up of 16 amino acids. Trimming removed 0 bases at V and 1 base at J, with 9 bases between. CDR1 LGHNA and CDR2 YSLEER come from the germline V gene. The chain's CDR3 is CASSQERGENTGELFF. The CDR3 DNA reads TGCGCCAGCAGCCAAGAACGGGGAGAGAACACCGGGGAGCTGTTTTTT.

The CDR3 protein is CASSYSTGPSYEQYF. DNA for the CDR3: TGTGCCAGCAGTTACTCAACAGGGCCTTCCTACGAGCAGTACTTC. V gene TRBV6-5 combines with J gene TRBJ2-7; a weak D match, TRBD1 (6 bases). The CDR3 spans 15 residues. The V and J ends lost 0 bases and 1 base respectively, with 10 bases between them. Per germline, CDR1 MNHEY and CDR2 SVGAGI.

V usage is TRBV2 and J usage is TRBJ2-5; D might be TRBD1 (6 bases). The V and J ends lost 6 bases and 5 bases respectively, with 13 bases between them. Germline V gene data show CDR1 as SNHLY and CDR2 as FYNNEI. The CDR3 consists of 13 residues. The CDR3 spells CASRENRGETQYF. The CDR3 nucleotides read TGTGCCAGCAGGGAAAATAGGGGGGAGACCCAGTACTTC.